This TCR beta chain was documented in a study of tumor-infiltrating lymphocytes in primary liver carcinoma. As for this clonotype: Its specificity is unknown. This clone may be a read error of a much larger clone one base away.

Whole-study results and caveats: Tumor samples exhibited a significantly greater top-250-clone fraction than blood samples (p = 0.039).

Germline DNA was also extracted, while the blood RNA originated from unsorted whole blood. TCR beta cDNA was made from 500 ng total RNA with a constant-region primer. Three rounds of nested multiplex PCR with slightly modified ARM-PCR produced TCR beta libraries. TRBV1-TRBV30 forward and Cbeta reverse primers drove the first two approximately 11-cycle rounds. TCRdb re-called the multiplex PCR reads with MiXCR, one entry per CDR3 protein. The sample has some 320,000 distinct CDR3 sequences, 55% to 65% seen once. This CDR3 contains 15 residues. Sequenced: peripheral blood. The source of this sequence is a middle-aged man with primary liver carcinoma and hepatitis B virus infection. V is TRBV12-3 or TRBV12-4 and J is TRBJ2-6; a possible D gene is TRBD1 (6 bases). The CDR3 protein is CASTVRGPGANVLSF. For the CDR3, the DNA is TGTGCCAGCACCGTCAGGGGTCCTGGGGCCAACGTCCTGAGTTTC.